The clone carrying this T cell receptor beta chain was recorded at least ten times. Its antigen is currently unknown. TCRdb recomputed calls from the 5' RACE reads with MiXCR, one row per CDR3 protein. The data contain hundreds of thousands of distinct CDR3 sequences, approximately 8% of them seen just once; the ten biggest clones take up 2.1%. The data belong to a study of identical twins. Whole-study findings and limits: Shared out-of-frame alpha sequences (those common to twins) showed excess low generation probability. Weaker excess twin sharing was observed in beta out-of-frame sequences. Models predicted too little out-of-frame TCR alpha sharing in monozygotic twins.

Only healthy Caucasians were enrolled as donors. Germline values: CDR1 SGHRS, CDR2 YFSETQ. V lost 0 bases, J lost 2 bases, and 9 bases lay in between. The CDR3 is 14 amino acids. These data were also filed under a second study, of yellow fever vaccine responses in identical twins.

Material: memory (CD45RO+) T cells sorted from blood. The origin of this receptor is a woman aged 18-30 years in good health. The rearrangement links TRBV5-1 to TRBJ2-7; possibly TRBD1 or TRBD2 for D (5 bases each). The CDR3 nucleotides are TGCGCCAGCAGCTTGGGGGACGAGGCCTACGAGCAGTACGTC. This codes for CASSLGDEAYEQYV.